This T cell receptor (beta chain) comes out of a study of T cell repertoires in cytomegalovirus infection. Study details: From public TCR beta signatures came an indication of both CMV infection and matching HLA type.

Germline CDR1 and CDR2: LGHNT and FRNRAP. Trimming pared 0 bases from V and 0 bases from J, leaving 10 bases between. The CDR3 length is 16 residues. This clonotype occurred a few times. One entry per CDR3 protein results from TCRdb running MiXCR on the reads. Of around 170,000 distinct CDR3 sequences listed, about 15% are singletons. The sequencing input was PBMCs. The clonotype was recovered from a human donor in good health (CMV status not recorded). Some clones in this sample may be carry-over from other donors' samples. The rearrangement joins TRBV12-5 to TRBJ2-3; D not resolved. The CDR3 DNA reads TGTGCTAGTGGTTTGGTACGTCTTTCTAGCACAGATACGCAGTATTTT. Translation: CASGLVRLSSTDTQYF.